The 5 T cell receptor beta chains reported below all come from one sample, sequenced in a study of cytomegalovirus exposure and HLA in healthy donors (dated by TCRdb to about 2017). Library prep was done by the immunoSEQ multiplex PCR assay. A mixture of 60 forward primers for TCR Vbeta segments and 13 reverse primers for TCR Jbeta segments was used in the multiplex PCR. Drawn from immuneACCESS, this table holds only the in-frame rearrangements with V and J called that TCRdb kept. Clones are partly lost; checked studies trace under half to an unresolved V gene and leave the rest unexplained. The table for this sample lists over 110,000 clones; just under 85% of them were counted only once. The top ten constitute more than 9.5% of the sample. The sequenced material came from PBMCs. The receptors come from a woman aged 60-75 years in good health and CMV-seropositive.

The genes are TRBV29-1 and TRBJ1-2; TRBD1 aligns across 7 bases. Unmatched junction bases numbered 11, after V lost 7 bases and J lost 6 bases. Germline V gives CDR1 SQVTM, CDR2 ANQGSEA. This CDR3 has 13 amino acids. CDR3 loop: CSATPEGANGYTF. CDR3 DNA sequence: TGCAGCGCTACCCCTGAGGGGGCAAATGGCTACACCTTC.

The chain recombines TRBV2 with TRBJ2-1; possible D gene TRBD1, 6 bases. Trimming left V 6 bases short and J 3 bases short, with 15 bases between. Per germline, CDR1 SNHLY and CDR2 FYNNEI. The CDR3 is 15 residues long. The CDR3 spells CASSPSTGFYNEQFF. CDR3 nucleotides: TGTGCCAGCAGCCCTTCGACAGGATTCTACAATGAGCAGTTCTTC.

This chain links TRBV27 with TRBJ2-5, with 9 nucleotides matching TRBD1. The DNA end is a closer match to TRBJ2-7, so the J assignment may be wrong. Germline CDR1 reads MNHEY; CDR2 reads SMNVEV (reference sequence). CDR3 size: 14 residues. CDR3: CASQQGASSYEQYF. The CDR3 DNA reads as TGTGCCAGTCAACAGGGGGCGAGCTCCTACGAGCAGTACTTC.

The V and J genes are TRBV21-1 and TRBJ2-2; TRBD1 is taken as the D call from the table, unchecked against the DNA. TRBV21-1 is deemed a pseudogene. The CDR3 is 16 amino acids. The CDR3 nucleotides read TGTGCCAGCAGTGAGGGGACAGGGGAGTTCACCGGGGAGCTGTTTTTT. It translates to CASSEGTGEFTGELFF.

The CDR3 reads CASSAGGVVVDTQYF. The CDR3 DNA sequence: TGTGCCAGCAGCGCCGGGGGGGTGGTGGTCGATACGCAGTATTTT. The chain joins TRBV9 to TRBJ2-3; 8 positions match TRBD2. J was trimmed by 6 bases and V by 3 bases; bases with no gene match: 9. The CDR3 is 15 amino acids. From germline, CDR1 is SGDLS and CDR2 YYNGEE.